This T cell receptor beta chain was captured by sequencing in a study of spatial heterogeneity in lung cancer. Study-level information: Within raw reads, each unique TCR and UMI combination appeared on average more than ten times.

V shed 5 bases and J 3 bases; nucleotides not matched to a gene: 8. The CDR3 contains 15 residues. Per the germline V gene, CDR1 is SGHDT and CDR2 is YYEEEE. This clonotype was detected a few times. As to time point: sample taken at primary tumor resection. Without sorting, whole RNA was sequenced from tumor, nontumor lung or frozen PBMC. In the library, each TCR cDNA molecule bore its own unique molecular identifier. TCRdb reprocessed the 5' RACE reads with MiXCR, giving one entry per CDR3 protein. The table includes 30,000 to 45,000 distinct CDR3 sequences, under 8.5% detected once. This chain links TRBV5-6 with TRBJ2-3, with 8 bases fitting TRBD2. The receptor was isolated from a female donor with early-stage non-small cell lung cancer. Sequenced material: PBMCs, taken at surgery. The CDR3 nucleotides read TGTGCCAGCAGTTTGTCGCTAGCGGGTACAGATACGCAGTATTTT. Translated, it gives CASSLSLAGTDTQYF.